Each of the 9 T cell receptor beta chains below was sequenced from the same sample in a study of cytomegalovirus exposure and HLA in healthy donors. It was with 60 Vbeta and 13 Jbeta primers that the PCR ran. This table comes from immunoSEQ multiplex PCR, and its TCRdb copy is limited to in-frame clones, with some not included. In the table there are around 90,000 clones, roughly 60% of which are singletons. The sequenced sample was PBMCs. The origin of the receptors is a human donor in good health.

The genes are TRBV10-3 and TRBJ2-2, with 13 bases fitting TRBD2. Germline CDR1 and CDR2: ENHRY and SYGVKD. The CDR3 spans 20 residues. The J segment lost 3 bases and the V segment lost 0 bases, leaving 10 bases of the junction unmatched. CDR3 region: CAISESLLAGGQSDTGELFF. The CDR3 nucleotides are TGTGCCATCAGTGAGTCGCTACTAGCGGGGGGGCAGTCGGACACCGGGGAGCTGTTTTTT.

This chain links TRBV29-1 with TRBJ1-2; tentatively, D is TRBD1 (5 bases). The CDR3 runs 13 residues. V shed 6 bases and J shed 1 base, with 12 bases lying between them. Germline values: CDR1 SQVTM, CDR2 ANQGSEA. The CDR3 here is CSVLRDINYGYTF. In DNA, the CDR3 is TGCAGCGTCCTCAGGGATATTAACTATGGCTACACCTTC.

This chain links TRBV18 with TRBJ2-3; 8 bases match TRBD2. V shed 1 base and J 6 bases; nucleotides not matched to a gene: 3. CDR3 length: 14 residues. CDR1 and CDR2 from the germline V gene are KGHSH and LQKENI. DNA for the CDR3: TGTGCCAGCTCACCACGGACTAGCTTGGATACGCAGTATTTT. Its translation is CASSPRTSLDTQYF.

In its sample, this clone was seen once. The rearrangement joins TRBV11-2 to TRBJ1-1, with 7 nucleotides matching TRBD1. Germline V gene sequence: CDR1 SGHAT, CDR2 FQNNGV. Trimming cost V 5 bases and J 5 bases; bases outside gene matches: 2. This CDR3 is built from 12 residues. CDR3 protein: CASSLRGTEAFF. CDR3 coding DNA: TGTGCCAGCAGCCTCAGGGGGACTGAAGCTTTCTTT.

The gene calls are TRBV7-2 and TRBJ2-7, with D possibly matching TRBD1 (6 bases). Germline CDR1 SGHTA, CDR2 FQGNSA. The CDR3 is made up of 14 amino acids. V lost 2 bases and J 3 bases, leaving 11 bases between the germline ends. CDR3 nucleotides: TGTGCCAGCAGCTTATCGGGACAAGTCTACGAGCAGTACTTC. Its protein product is CASSLSGQVYEQYF.

The table lists this clone with a few counts. The CDR3 nucleotides read TGTGCCAGCAGCCACCGGACAGAGGACTATGGCTACACCTTC. It translates to CASSHRTEDYGYTF. This chain connects TRBV7-2 to TRBJ1-2; tentative D call: TRBD1 (6 bases). V lost 5 bases and J lost 3, with 13 bases in between. Germline assignment: CDR1 SGHTA and CDR2 FQGNSA. The CDR3 has 14 amino acids.

This clone has a handful of counts. The rearrangement joins TRBV5-8 to TRBJ1-1, with TRBD1 matching 7 bases. Germline V gene lookup returns CDR1 SGHTS and CDR2 YDEGEE. The CDR3 length is 13 residues. V dropped 5 bases and J dropped 4; count of bases not matched to a gene: 5. The CDR3 reads CASREHRGTEAFF. The CDR3 region has the DNA TGTGCCAGCAGAGAGCACAGGGGCACTGAAGCTTTCTTT.

The chain recombines TRBV4-3 with TRBJ2-5, with 14 positions matching TRBD2. The CDR3 contains 18 residues. The J segment lost 5 bases and the V segment lost 4 bases, leaving 12 bases of the junction unmatched. Germline values: CDR1 LGHNA, CDR2 YSLEER. CDR3 loop: CASSRGLAGGFGMETQYF. The DNA of the CDR3 is TGCGCCAGCAGCCGCGGACTAGCGGGGGGTTTCGGGATGGAGACCCAGTACTTC.

V usage is TRBV7-8 and J usage is TRBJ2-7; 9 nucleotides align to TRBD2. The CDR3 covers 16 residues. Germline CDR1 and CDR2: SGHVS and FQNEAQ. J lost 9 bases, V lost 1 base, and 13 bases had no gene match. CDR3 coding DNA: TGTGCCAGCAGCTTAGAACCGGGACTAGCTCCCCAGGGGCAGTACTTC. Translating it yields CASSLEPGLAPQGQYF.